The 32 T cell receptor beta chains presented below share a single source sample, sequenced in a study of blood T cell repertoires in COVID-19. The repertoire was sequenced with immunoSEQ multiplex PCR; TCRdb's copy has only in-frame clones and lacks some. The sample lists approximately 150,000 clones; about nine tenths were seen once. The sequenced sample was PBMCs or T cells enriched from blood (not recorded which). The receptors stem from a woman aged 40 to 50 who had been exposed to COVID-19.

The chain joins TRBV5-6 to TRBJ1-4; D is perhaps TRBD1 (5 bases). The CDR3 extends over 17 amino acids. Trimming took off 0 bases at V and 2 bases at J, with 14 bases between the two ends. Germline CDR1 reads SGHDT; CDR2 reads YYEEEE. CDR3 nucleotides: TGTGCCAGCAGCTTGGCCGGCAGGGTCAGGACTAATGAAAAACTGTTTTTT. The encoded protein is CASSLAGRVRTNEKLFF.

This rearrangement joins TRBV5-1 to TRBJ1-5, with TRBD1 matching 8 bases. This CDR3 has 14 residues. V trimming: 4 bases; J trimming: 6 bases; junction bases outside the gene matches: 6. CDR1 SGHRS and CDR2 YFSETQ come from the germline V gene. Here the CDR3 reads CASSPADRGQPQHF. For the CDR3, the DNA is TGCGCCAGCAGCCCAGCCGACAGGGGTCAGCCCCAGCATTTT. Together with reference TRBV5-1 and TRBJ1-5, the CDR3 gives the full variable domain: KAGVTQTPRYLIKTRGQQVTLSCSPISGHRSVSWYQQTPGQGLQFLFEYFSETQRNKGNFPGRFSGRQFSNSRSEMNVSTLELGDSALYLCASSPADRGQPQHFGDGTRLSIL.

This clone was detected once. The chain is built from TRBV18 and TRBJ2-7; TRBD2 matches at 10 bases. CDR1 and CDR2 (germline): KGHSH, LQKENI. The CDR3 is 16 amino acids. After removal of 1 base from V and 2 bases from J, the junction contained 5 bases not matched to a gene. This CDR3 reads CASSPRTSGKTYEQYF. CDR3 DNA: TGTGCCAGCTCACCACGAACTAGCGGGAAAACCTACGAGCAGTACTTC.

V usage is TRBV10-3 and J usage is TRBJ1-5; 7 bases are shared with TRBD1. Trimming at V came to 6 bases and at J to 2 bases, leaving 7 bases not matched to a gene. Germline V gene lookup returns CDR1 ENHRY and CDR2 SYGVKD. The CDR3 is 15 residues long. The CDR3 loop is CAISETGVGNQPQHF. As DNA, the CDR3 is TGTGCCATCAGCGAAACAGGGGTAGGCAATCAGCCCCAGCATTTT.

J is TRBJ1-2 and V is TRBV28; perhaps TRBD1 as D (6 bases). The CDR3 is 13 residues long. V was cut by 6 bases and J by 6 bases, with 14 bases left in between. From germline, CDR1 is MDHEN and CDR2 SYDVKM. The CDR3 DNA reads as TGTGCCAGCAGGGACGGGGGGGCAGATGGCTACACCTTC. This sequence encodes CASRDGGADGYTF.

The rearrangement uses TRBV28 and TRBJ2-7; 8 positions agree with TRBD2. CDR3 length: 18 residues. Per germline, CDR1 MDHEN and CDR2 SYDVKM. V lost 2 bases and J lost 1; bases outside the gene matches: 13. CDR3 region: CASSLTTSGYHISYEQYF. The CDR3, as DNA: TGTGCCAGCAGTTTAACTACTAGCGGATATCATATTTCCTACGAGCAGTACTTC.

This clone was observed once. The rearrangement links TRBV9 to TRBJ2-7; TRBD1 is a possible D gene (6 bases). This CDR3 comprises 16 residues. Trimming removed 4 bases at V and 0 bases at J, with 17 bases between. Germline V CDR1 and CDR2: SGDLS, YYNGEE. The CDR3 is CASSPGWDTNSYEQYF. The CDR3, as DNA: TGTGCCAGCAGCCCGGGGTGGGACACCAACTCCTACGAGCAGTACTTC.

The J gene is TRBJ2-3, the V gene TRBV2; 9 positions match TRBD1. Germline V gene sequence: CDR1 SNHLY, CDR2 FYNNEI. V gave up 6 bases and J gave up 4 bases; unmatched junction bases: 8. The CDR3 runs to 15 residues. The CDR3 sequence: CASSPDRGNSDTQYF. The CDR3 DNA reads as TGTGCCAGCAGCCCGGACAGGGGAAATTCAGATACGCAGTATTTT.

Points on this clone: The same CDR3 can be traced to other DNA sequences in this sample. In DNA, the CDR3 is TGTGCCAGCAGCCTAACCGATCAGCCCCAGCATTTT. Its translation is CASSLTDQPQHF. The J gene is TRBJ1-5, the V gene TRBV7-9; D is uncertain. Per germline, CDR1 SEHNR and CDR2 FQNEAQ (reference sequence). Trimming stripped 5 bases from V and 5 bases from J, with 7 bases between. CDR3 size: 12 residues.

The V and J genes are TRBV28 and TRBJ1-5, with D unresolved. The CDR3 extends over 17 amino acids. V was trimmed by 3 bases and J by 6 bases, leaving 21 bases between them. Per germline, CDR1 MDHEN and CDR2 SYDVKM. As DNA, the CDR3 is TGTGCCAGCAGTTTCTCGGTATCGGGGTTAGCAGGTCAGCCCCAGCATTTT. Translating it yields CASSFSVSGLAGQPQHF.

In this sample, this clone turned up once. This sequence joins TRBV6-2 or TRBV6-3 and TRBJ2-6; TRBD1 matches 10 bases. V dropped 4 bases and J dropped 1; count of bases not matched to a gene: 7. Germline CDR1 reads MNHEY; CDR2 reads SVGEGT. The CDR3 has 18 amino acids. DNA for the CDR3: TGTGCCAGCAGTTCGACAGGGGGCGCCGCGTCTGGGGCCAACGTCCTGACTTTC. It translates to CASSSTGGAASGANVLTF.

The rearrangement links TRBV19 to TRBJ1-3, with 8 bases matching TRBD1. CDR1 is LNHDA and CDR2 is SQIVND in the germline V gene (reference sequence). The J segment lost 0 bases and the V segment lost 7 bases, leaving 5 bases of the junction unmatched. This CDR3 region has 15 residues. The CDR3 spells CASTPGGVSGNTIYF. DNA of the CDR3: TGTGCCAGTACTCCAGGGGGCGTCTCTGGAAACACCATATATTTT.

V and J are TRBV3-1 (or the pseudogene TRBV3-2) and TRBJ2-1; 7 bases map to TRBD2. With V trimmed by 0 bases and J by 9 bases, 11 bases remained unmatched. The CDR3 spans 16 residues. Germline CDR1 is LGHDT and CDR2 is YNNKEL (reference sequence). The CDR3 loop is CASSQDEPAGMGEQFF. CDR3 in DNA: TGTGCCAGCAGCCAAGATGAACCAGCGGGAATGGGTGAGCAGTTCTTC.

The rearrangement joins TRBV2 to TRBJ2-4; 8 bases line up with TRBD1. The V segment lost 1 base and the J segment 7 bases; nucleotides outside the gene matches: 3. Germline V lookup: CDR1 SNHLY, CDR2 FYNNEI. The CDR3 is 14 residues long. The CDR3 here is CASSEGQGPNIQYF. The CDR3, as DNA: TGTGCCAGCAGTGAAGGACAGGGGCCCAACATTCAGTACTTC.

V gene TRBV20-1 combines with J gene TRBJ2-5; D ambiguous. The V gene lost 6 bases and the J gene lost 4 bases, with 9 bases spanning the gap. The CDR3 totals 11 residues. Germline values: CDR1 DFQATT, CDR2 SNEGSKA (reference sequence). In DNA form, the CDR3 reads TGCAGTGCAACAGAATTAGAGACCCAGTACTTC. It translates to CSATELETQYF.

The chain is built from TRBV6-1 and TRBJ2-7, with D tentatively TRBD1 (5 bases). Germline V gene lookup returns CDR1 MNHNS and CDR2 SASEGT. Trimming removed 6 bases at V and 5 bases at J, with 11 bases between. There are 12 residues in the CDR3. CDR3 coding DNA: TGTGCCAGCAGACCAGGGTTCAACGAGCAGTACTTC. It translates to CASRPGFNEQYF.

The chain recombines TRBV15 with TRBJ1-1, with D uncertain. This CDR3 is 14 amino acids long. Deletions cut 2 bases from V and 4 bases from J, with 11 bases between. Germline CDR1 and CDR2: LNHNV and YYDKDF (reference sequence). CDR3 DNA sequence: TGTGCCACCAGCAGATCGGGATGGGGCACTGAAGCTTTCTTT. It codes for CATSRSGWGTEAFF.

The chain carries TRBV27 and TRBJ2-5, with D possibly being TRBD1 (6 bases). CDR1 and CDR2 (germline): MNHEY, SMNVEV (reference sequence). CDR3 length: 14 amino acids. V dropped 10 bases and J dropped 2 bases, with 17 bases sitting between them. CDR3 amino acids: CANPPKDRQETQYF. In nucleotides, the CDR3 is TGTGCCAACCCCCCCAAGGACAGACAAGAGACCCAGTACTTC.

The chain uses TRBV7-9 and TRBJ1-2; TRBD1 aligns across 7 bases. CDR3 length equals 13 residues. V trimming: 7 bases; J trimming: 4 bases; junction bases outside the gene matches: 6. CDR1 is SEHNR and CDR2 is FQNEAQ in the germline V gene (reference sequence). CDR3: CASIPGTAYGYTF. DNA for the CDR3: TGTGCCAGCATCCCCGGGACAGCCTATGGCTACACCTTC. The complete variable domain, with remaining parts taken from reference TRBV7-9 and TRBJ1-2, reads DTGVSQNPRHKITKRGQNVTFRCDPISEHNRLYWYRQTLGQGPEFLTYFQNEAQLEKSRLLSDRFSAERPKGSFSTLEIQRTEQGDSAMYLCASIPGTAYGYTFGSGTRLTVV.

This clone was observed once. The CDR3 protein is CASSFPSSLNTEAFF. In DNA form, the CDR3 reads TGTGCCAGCAGTTTTCCTTCGTCCCTGAACACTGAAGCTTTCTTT. This chain uses TRBV28 with TRBJ1-1; no clear D. The germline V gene has CDR1 MDHEN and CDR2 SYDVKM. The CDR3 consists of 15 residues. V was clipped by 3 bases and J by 0 bases, with 11 bases between them.

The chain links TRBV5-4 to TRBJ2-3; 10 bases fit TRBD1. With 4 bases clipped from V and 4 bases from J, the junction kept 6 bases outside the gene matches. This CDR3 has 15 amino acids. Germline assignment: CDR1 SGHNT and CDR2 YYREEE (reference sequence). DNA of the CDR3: TGTGCCAGCAGCCGGCAGACAGGGGGCGCAGATACGCAGTATTTT. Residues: CASSRQTGGADTQYF.

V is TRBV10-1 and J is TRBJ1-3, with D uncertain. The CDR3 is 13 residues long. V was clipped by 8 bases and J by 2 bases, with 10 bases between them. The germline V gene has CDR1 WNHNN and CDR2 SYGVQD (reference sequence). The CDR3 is CASQAATGNTIYF. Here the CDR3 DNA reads TGCGCCAGCCAAGCCGCAACTGGAAACACCATATATTTT.

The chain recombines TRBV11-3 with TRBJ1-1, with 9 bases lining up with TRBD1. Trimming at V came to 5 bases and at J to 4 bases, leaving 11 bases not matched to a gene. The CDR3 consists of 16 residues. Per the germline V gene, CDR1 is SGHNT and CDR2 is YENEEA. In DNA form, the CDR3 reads TGTGCCAGCAGCCCTAGTCGGACAGGGGAAGGCACTGAAGCTTTCTTT. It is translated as CASSPSRTGEGTEAFF.

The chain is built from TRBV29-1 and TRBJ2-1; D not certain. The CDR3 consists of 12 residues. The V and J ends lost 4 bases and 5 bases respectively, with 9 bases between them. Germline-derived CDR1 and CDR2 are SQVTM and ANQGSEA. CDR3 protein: CSVGSGDNEQFF. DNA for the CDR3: TGCAGCGTTGGGTCTGGAGACAATGAGCAGTTCTTC.

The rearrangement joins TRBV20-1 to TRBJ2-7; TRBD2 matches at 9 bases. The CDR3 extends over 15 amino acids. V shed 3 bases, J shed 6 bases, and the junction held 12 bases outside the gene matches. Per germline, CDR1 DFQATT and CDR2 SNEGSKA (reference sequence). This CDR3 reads CSASRPIAGAGEQYF. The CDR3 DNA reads TGCAGTGCTAGTCGGCCCATAGCGGGGGCCGGCGAGCAGTACTTC.

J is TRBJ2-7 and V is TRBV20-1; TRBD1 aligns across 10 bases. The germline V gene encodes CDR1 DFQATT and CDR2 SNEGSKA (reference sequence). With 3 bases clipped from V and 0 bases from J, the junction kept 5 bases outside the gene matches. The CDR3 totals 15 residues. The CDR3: CSASMRTGGSYEQYF. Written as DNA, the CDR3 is TGCAGTGCTAGTATGAGGACAGGGGGCTCCTACGAGCAGTACTTC.

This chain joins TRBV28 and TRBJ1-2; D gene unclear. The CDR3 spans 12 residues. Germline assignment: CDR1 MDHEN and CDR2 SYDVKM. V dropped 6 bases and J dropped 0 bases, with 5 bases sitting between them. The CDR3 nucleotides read TGTGCCAGCAGAGTAGCTAACTATGGCTACACCTTC. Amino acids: CASRVANYGYTF.

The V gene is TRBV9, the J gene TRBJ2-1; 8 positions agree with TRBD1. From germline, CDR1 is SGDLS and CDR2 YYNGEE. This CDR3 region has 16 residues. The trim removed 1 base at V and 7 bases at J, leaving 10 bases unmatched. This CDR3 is CASSVTGGLELNEQFF. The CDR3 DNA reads TGTGCCAGCAGCGTAACAGGGGGATTAGAATTAAATGAGCAGTTCTTC. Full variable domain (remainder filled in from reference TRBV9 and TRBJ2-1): DSGVTQTPKHLITATGQRVTLRCSPRSGDLSVYWYQQSLDQGLQFLIQYYNGEERAKGNILERFSAQQFPDLHSELNLSSLELGDSALYFCASSVTGGLELNEQFFGPGTRLTVL.

The CDR3: CASSQELPSGSSGEQFF. CDR3 nucleotide sequence: TGCGCCAGCAGCCAAGAATTGCCTAGCGGGAGCTCGGGTGAGCAGTTCTTC. The chain recombines TRBV4-3 with TRBJ2-1, with 10 bases lining up with TRBD2. From germline, CDR1 is LGHNA and CDR2 YSLEER. The V gene end was trimmed by 0 bases and the J gene end by 9 bases; junction bases not matched to a gene: 11. The CDR3 has 17 residues.

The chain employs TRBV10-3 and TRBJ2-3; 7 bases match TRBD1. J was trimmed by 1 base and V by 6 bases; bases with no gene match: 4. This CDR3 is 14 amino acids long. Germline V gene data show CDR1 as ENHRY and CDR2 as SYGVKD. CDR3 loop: CAIRGGLGTDTQYF. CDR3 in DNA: TGTGCCATCAGAGGGGGCTTGGGCACAGATACGCAGTATTTT.

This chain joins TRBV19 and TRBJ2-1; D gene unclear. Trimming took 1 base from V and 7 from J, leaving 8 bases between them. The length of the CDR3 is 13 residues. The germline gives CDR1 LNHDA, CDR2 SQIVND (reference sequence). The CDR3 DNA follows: TGTGCCAGTAGTATAGTGTTCGGGAATGAGCAGTTCTTC. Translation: CASSIVFGNEQFF.

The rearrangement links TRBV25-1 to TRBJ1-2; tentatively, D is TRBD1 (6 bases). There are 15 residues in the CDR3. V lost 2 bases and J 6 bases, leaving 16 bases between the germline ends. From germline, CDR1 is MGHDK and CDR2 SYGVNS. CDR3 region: CASSEAGGLENGYTF. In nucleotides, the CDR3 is TGTGCCAGCAGTGAAGCGGGGGGCCTTGAGAATGGCTACACCTTC.